Listed here are 14 T cell receptor beta chains from one sample, sequenced in a study of blood T cell repertoires in COVID-19. TCRdb's table, derived via immunoSEQ multiplex PCR, lists solely in-frame clones and lacks some. The table shows 150,000 to 200,000 clones, with around 92% occurring only once. The material sequenced was peripheral blood. The source of these receptors is a man in his 60s with acute or convalescent COVID-19.

This sequence joins TRBV7-3 and TRBJ1-6; D remains ambiguous. CDR3 size: 13 residues. Germline V CDR1 and CDR2: SGHTA, FQGTGA. Between the trimmed V and J ends, which lost 1 base and 8 bases, there was a span of 6 bases. The CDR3 nucleotides are TGTGCCAGCAGCTTAAACAACGATTCACCCCTCCACTTT. It translates to CASSLNNDSPLHF. Full variable domain (missing parts from reference TRBV7-3 and TRBJ1-6): GAGVSQTPSNKVTEKGKYVELRCDPISGHTALYWYRQSLGQGPEFLIYFQGTGAADDSGLPNDRFFAVRPEGSVSTLKIQRTERGDSAVYLCASSLNNDSPLHFGNGTRLTVT.

V and J are TRBV6-5 and TRBJ1-2, with a possible D match to TRBD1 (5 bases). The V end lost 10 bases, the J end lost 2 bases, and 20 bases lay between the germline ends. Per the germline V gene, CDR1 is MNHEY and CDR2 is SVGAGI. The CDR3 is made up of 15 amino acids. The CDR3 DNA reads TGTGCCACACAATACGTCGTTGGGGCCAACTATGGCTACACCTTC. It specifies CATQYVVGANYGYTF.

The chain has TRBV30 and TRBJ1-1; the D gene is possibly TRBD1 (5 bases). Deletions cut 2 bases from V and 5 bases from J, with 15 bases between. Germline-derived CDR1 and CDR2 are GTSNPN and SVGIG (reference sequence). The CDR3 covers 14 residues. In DNA, the CDR3 is TGTGCCTGGAGTAGGGGTGGGATATGGACTGAAGCTTTCTTT. It codes for CAWSRGGIWTEAFF.

The chain combines TRBV5-1 with TRBJ1-6, with D possibly TRBD1 on 5 matching bases. The V end lost 0 bases, the J end lost 7 bases, and 14 bases lay between the germline ends. CDR1 SGHRS and CDR2 YFSETQ come from the germline V gene. The CDR3 sequence is 16 residues long. The CDR3 protein is CASSLDGRASNSPLHF. The CDR3 nucleotides are TGCGCCAGCAGCTTGGATGGCAGGGCCTCAAATTCACCCCTCCACTTT.

The chain carries TRBV5-1 and TRBJ2-7, with 10 bases lining up with TRBD1. The CDR3 extends over 15 amino acids. J was trimmed by 2 bases and V by 4 bases; bases with no gene match: 6. Per germline, CDR1 SGHRS and CDR2 YFSETQ. DNA of the CDR3: TGCGCCAGCAGCCCCGACAGGGGGCAGACCTACGAGCAGTACTTC. Its protein product is CASSPDRGQTYEQYF.

The chain is built from TRBV3-1 (or the pseudogene TRBV3-2) and TRBJ2-1, with 11 bases fitting TRBD2. This CDR3 is 15 amino acids long. Germline lookup yields CDR1 LGHDT and CDR2 YNNKEL (reference sequence). Trimming removed 3 bases from V and 4 bases from J; junction bases left unmatched: 2. The CDR3 DNA reads TGTGCCAGCAGCCAGGGACTAGCGGTGTACAATGAGCAGTTCTTC. Translated, it gives CASSQGLAVYNEQFF.

The chain is built from TRBV9 and TRBJ2-1; 9 bases fit TRBD2. Germline V CDR1 and CDR2: SGDLS, YYNGEE. This CDR3 is built from 18 residues. V was pared by 0 bases and J by 2 bases, with 9 bases of the junction left unmatched. CDR3 sequence: CASSVESLAGRTYNEQFF. The CDR3 nucleotides read TGTGCCAGCAGCGTAGAGTCCCTAGCGGGGCGAACCTACAATGAGCAGTTCTTC.

This rearrangement joins TRBV10-3 to TRBJ1-2; no firm D call. CDR1 and CDR2 (germline): ENHRY, SYGVKD. Trimming cost V 4 bases and J 0 bases, with 24 bases left between them. The CDR3 length is 19 residues. CDR3 protein: CAISATTLLGPKANYGYTF. For the CDR3, the DNA is TGTGCCATCAGTGCGACGACGTTGTTGGGCCCGAAAGCTAACTATGGCTACACCTTC.

The chain couples TRBV4-2 to TRBJ2-3, with D unclear. The CDR3 has 17 residues. The germline V gene encodes CDR1 LGHNA and CDR2 YNFKEQ. V was trimmed by 0 bases and J by 0 bases, leaving 13 bases between them. CDR3 sequence reads: CASSQDSQTRSTDTQYF. The CDR3, as DNA: TGTGCCAGCAGCCAAGATTCCCAAACTCGAAGCACAGATACGCAGTATTTT.

This chain links TRBV19 with TRBJ1-1; D not certain. The CDR3 spans 15 residues. The V gene's germline CDR1 is LNHDA and CDR2 SQIVND (reference sequence). V lost 9 bases and J 0 bases, leaving 17 bases between the germline ends. CDR3 sequence reads: CASLRSTVMNTEAFF. Here the CDR3 DNA reads TGTGCCAGCCTAAGGAGCACTGTGATGAACACTGAAGCTTTCTTT.

This rearrangement joins TRBV21-1 to TRBJ2-7; whether TRBD2, the table's D call, matches the DNA was not checked. TRBV21-1 is classified as a pseudogene. The CDR3 runs to 18 residues. DNA of the CDR3: TGTGCCAGCAGCAAAACCCTCCTTAGCGGGGGCCAAGACTACGAGCAGTACTTC. This gives the protein CASSKTLLSGGQDYEQYF.

The gene calls are TRBV11-2 and TRBJ2-3, with TRBD2 identical over 10 bases. Per the germline V gene, CDR1 is SGHAT and CDR2 is FQNNGV. J lost 2 bases, V lost 2 bases, and 4 bases had no gene match. CDR3 size: 16 residues. The CDR3 sequence: CASSLRLAGTTDTQYF. CDR3 DNA sequence: TGTGCCAGCAGCTTACGACTAGCGGGCACCACAGATACGCAGTATTTT. The full variable domain, completed using reference TRBV11-2 and TRBJ2-3, is EAGVAQSPRYKIIEKRQSVAFWCNPISGHATLYWYQQILGQGPKLLIQFQNNGVVDDSQLPKDRFSAERLKGVDSTLKIQPAKLEDSAVYLCASSLRLAGTTDTQYFGPGTRLTVL.

V is TRBV6-5 and J is TRBJ2-3; 8 bases are a match to TRBD2. Germline lookup yields CDR1 MNHEY and CDR2 SVGAGI. Trimming took 4 bases from V and 4 from J; bases not matched to a gene: 7. The CDR3 is 15 residues long. CDR3 protein: CASSFRAGGADTQYF. CDR3 nucleotides: TGTGCCAGCAGTTTTCGGGCGGGGGGCGCAGATACGCAGTATTTT.

The chain recombines TRBV2 with TRBJ1-5; TRBD1 matches 10 bases. CDR3 size: 15 residues. The germline gives CDR1 SNHLY, CDR2 FYNNEI. With 7 bases clipped from V and 5 bases from J, the junction kept 8 bases outside the gene matches. In DNA, the CDR3 is TGTGCCAGCATCAGACAGGGGGCGATCGATCAGCCCCAGCATTTT. This translates into CASIRQGAIDQPQHF.